Presented here are 7 T cell receptor beta chains from one specimen sequenced in a study of yellow fever vaccine responses in identical twins. One entry per CDR3 protein, called by TCRdb with MiXCR from the RT-PCR reads. Among over 15,000 distinct CDR3 sequences listed, 65% to 75% were seen once. The sample consisted of T cells from blood (PBMCs), unsorted or a sorted subset (not recorded which), taken before or after yellow fever vaccination (not recorded which). The receptors were sampled from a woman aged 18-29 years who received the yellow fever vaccine.

V gene TRBV4-2 combines with J gene TRBJ2-1, with 8 nucleotides matching TRBD1. The CDR3 runs 16 residues. The V segment lost 4 bases and the J segment 8 bases; nucleotides outside the gene matches: 13. The germline V gene encodes CDR1 LGHNA and CDR2 YNFKEQ. The CDR3 bases are TGTGCCAGCAGCCCAGGTGCAGGGGGCTTAAGGCATGAGCAGTTCTTC. Translation: CASSPGAGGLRHEQFF.

This chain joins TRBV11-3 and TRBJ2-5; possible D gene TRBD1, 6 bases. The CDR3 length is 16 residues. Trimming removed 5 bases at V and 0 bases at J, with 16 bases between. Germline-derived CDR1 and CDR2 are SGHNT and YENEEA. CDR3 sequence: CASSLTPHRDQETQYF. The CDR3, as DNA: TGTGCCAGCAGCCTCACCCCCCACAGGGACCAAGAGACCCAGTACTTC. The full variable domain, with the rest looked up from reference TRBV11-3 and TRBJ2-5, is EAGVVQSPRYKIIEKKQPVAFWCNPISGHNTLYWYLQNLGQGPELLIRYENEEAVDDSQLPKDRFSAERLKGVDSTLKIQPAELGDSAVYLCASSLTPHRDQETQYFGPGTRLLVL.

The CDR3 sequence is CASSQEAGPISTDTQYF. The CDR3 DNA reads as TGCGCCAGCAGCCAAGAGGCAGGGCCCATAAGCACAGATACGCAGTATTTT. The J gene is TRBJ2-3, the V gene TRBV4-1; D is perhaps TRBD1 (5 bases). CDR3 length: 17 amino acids. The germline V gene encodes CDR1 MGHRA and CDR2 YSYEKL. Trimming shortened V by 0 bases and J by 0 bases, and 13 bases separated the two germline ends.

The rearrangement joins TRBV29-1 to TRBJ1-1; TRBD1 matches 9 bases. In germline, CDR1 is SQVTM, CDR2 ANQGSEA. Trimming cost V 6 bases and J 8 bases; bases outside gene matches: 13. The CDR3 runs to 14 residues. CDR3 DNA sequence: TGCAGCGTAAGAACTTGGGACAGGGAGCACGAAGCTTTCTTT. As protein: CSVRTWDREHEAFF.

This chain links TRBV29-1 with TRBJ2-1; 9 bases agree with TRBD1. Looked up from germline, CDR1 is SQVTM and CDR2 is ANQGSEA. CDR3 length equals 14 residues. V lost 3 bases to trimming and J lost 0 bases; unmatched junction nucleotides: 0. The CDR3, as DNA: TGCAGCGTTGAGGACAGGGGCTCCTACAATGAGCAGTTCTTC. It translates to CSVEDRGSYNEQFF.

This chain connects TRBV12-3 or TRBV12-4 to TRBJ2-5; TRBD1 agrees at 9 bases. The CDR3 runs to 16 residues. V dropped 6 bases and J dropped 2; count of bases not matched to a gene: 10. This chain's CDR3 is CASSPIIDRGQETQYF. The DNA of the CDR3 is TGTGCCAGCAGCCCCATCATTGACAGGGGGCAAGAGACCCAGTACTTC.

This clonotype is medium-sized (0.01 to 0.1%). This chain uses TRBV3-1 with TRBJ2-3, with 7 bases lining up with TRBD2. With V trimmed by 4 bases and J by 2 bases, 3 bases remained unmatched. The CDR3 has 14 residues. Germline-derived CDR1 and CDR2 are LGHDT and YNNKEL (reference sequence). The CDR3 region is CASSREGFTDTQYF. For the CDR3, the DNA is TGTGCCAGCAGCCGGGAGGGCTTCACAGATACGCAGTATTTT.